This T cell receptor (beta chain) came from a study of siplizumab effects on memory and regulatory T cells. The protocol was immunoSEQ multiplex PCR, while the TCRdb copy is restricted to in-frame clones and leaves out a portion. The sample consists of 75,000 to 100,000 clones, around 94% of them appearing once. The TCR sequence derives from a human donor in good health. The sample taken for sequencing was non-Treg CD4+ T cells sorted from blood.

Here the CDR3 DNA reads TGTGCCAGCTATAACCGATCGGCTTACGAGCAGTACTTC. Translation: CASYNRSAYEQYF. The chain uses TRBV25-1 and TRBJ2-7; D gene uncertain. Germline lookup yields CDR1 MGHDK and CDR2 SYGVNS. The CDR3 contains 13 residues. V was shortened by 8 bases and J by 4 bases, with 15 bases between the two germline ends.